These 32 T cell receptor beta chains came from one sample sequenced in a study of T-cell reconstitution after alpha-beta-depleted transplantation in children. The TCRbeta library incorporated unique molecular identifiers. MiXCR, run by TCRdb on the PCR reads, gives a single entry per CDR3 protein. The sample has a few hundred thousand distinct CDR3 sequences, approximately 9.9% seen once. The sample was PBMCs from the stem cell graft donor, taken from the stem cell graft. The receptors here all came from a human donor who donated a stem cell graft to a child with SCID.

This clonotype was counted ten times or more. V gene TRBV4-3 combines with J gene TRBJ1-1; D unresolved. Trimming left V 0 bases short and J 2 bases short, with 7 bases between. Looked up from germline, CDR1 is LGHNA and CDR2 is YSLEER. This CDR3 is 14 amino acids long. CDR3 coding DNA: TGCGCCAGCAGCCAAGATTACGAAAACACTGAAGCTTTCTTT. This gives the protein CASSQDYENTEAFF.

This clonotype has a count of ten or more. The gene calls are TRBV19 and TRBJ2-1; D ambiguous. The length of the CDR3 is 15 residues. The germline gives CDR1 LNHDA, CDR2 SQIVND (reference sequence). V lost 3 bases, J lost 0 bases, and 9 bases lay in between. The CDR3 nucleotides are TGTGCCAGTAGTATTTTGGGAAGCTCCTACAATGAGCAGTTCTTC. This gives the protein CASSILGSSYNEQFF.

This clonotype occurred many times. The V and J genes are TRBV10-3 and TRBJ2-7; D gene unclear. Germline V gives CDR1 ENHRY, CDR2 SYGVKD. The CDR3 is made up of 13 amino acids. Trimming removed 6 bases at V and 2 bases at J, with 11 bases between. CDR3 sequence reads: CAIRIDGTYEQYF. For the CDR3, the DNA is TGTGCCATCAGGATTGACGGAACCTACGAGCAGTACTTC.

This clonotype showed up many times. The V call is TRBV20-1, the J call TRBJ2-3; TRBD1 matches 8 bases. This CDR3 region has 14 residues. CDR1 and CDR2 from the germline V gene are DFQATT and SNEGSKA (reference sequence). V was clipped by 6 bases and J by 1 base; unmatched bases: 6. CDR3 sequence: CSATRTGRTDTQYF. Here the CDR3 DNA reads TGCAGTGCGACCAGGACAGGGCGCACAGATACGCAGTATTTT.

This clonotype has ten or more counts. V and J are TRBV5-1 and TRBJ1-6; the D gene is possibly TRBD1 (5 bases). The CDR3 covers 14 residues. With 7 bases removed from V and 7 bases from J, the gap between germline ends came to 15 bases. Germline V gene sequence: CDR1 SGHRS, CDR2 YFSETQ. CDR3 region: CASGDGRGNSPLHF. In nucleotides, the CDR3 is TGCGCCAGCGGGGACGGACGGGGAAATTCACCCCTCCACTTT.

This clonotype was observed many times. The chain employs TRBV6-1 and TRBJ1-2, with 8 bases lining up with TRBD1. With 5 bases clipped from V and 4 bases from J, the junction kept 12 bases outside the gene matches. There are 16 residues in the CDR3. The germline V gene has CDR1 MNHNS and CDR2 SASEGT. CDR3 bases: TGTGCCAGCAGTAGACTATTACAGGGGGGAAGCTATGGCTACACCTTC. Protein: CASSRLLQGGSYGYTF.

Ten or more counts support this clonotype. The chain carries TRBV15 and TRBJ2-7, with D possibly TRBD1 on 5 matching bases. The CDR3 totals 14 residues. V was cut by 4 bases and J by 4 bases, with 14 bases left in between. Per germline, CDR1 LNHNV and CDR2 YYDKDF (reference sequence). The CDR3 spells CATSTEYQGYEQYF. CDR3 nucleotides: TGTGCCACCAGCACGGAGTACCAGGGTTACGAGCAGTACTTC.

To note about this clonotype: A much larger clone sits a single nucleotide away, making a read error possible. The chain is built from TRBV20-1 and TRBJ2-3; TRBD2 aligns across 8 bases. Trimming removed 5 bases from V and 4 bases from J; junction bases left unmatched: 8. In germline, CDR1 is DFQATT, CDR2 SNEGSKA (reference sequence). The CDR3 is made up of 14 amino acids. Here the CDR3 reads CSARTSWEADTQYF. DNA of the CDR3: TGCAGTGCTCGGACTAGCTGGGAGGCAGATACGCAGTATTTT.

This clonotype was observed many times. The chain recombines TRBV12-5 with TRBJ2-3, with no clear D. Germline CDR1 LGHNT, CDR2 FRNRAP. The length of the CDR3 is 14 residues. V was cut by 1 base and J by 2 bases, with 7 bases left in between. CDR3 nucleotide sequence: TGTGCTAGTGGTTTGGGGGCCCCCACAGATACGCAGTATTTT. Residues: CASGLGAPTDTQYF.

The sample holds many counts of this clonotype. This rearrangement joins TRBV20-1 to TRBJ1-2; possibly TRBD1 for D (5 bases). The CDR3 has 14 residues. Germline V gene lookup returns CDR1 DFQATT and CDR2 SNEGSKA (reference sequence). The ends were cut back, 1 base at V and 10 bases at J, with 19 bases in the middle. The CDR3 DNA reads TGCAGTGCTAGAGGGGGGGAGGACATTGGAATCTACACCTTC. Its protein is CSARGGEDIGIYTF.

The sample holds many counts of this clonotype. J is TRBJ2-7 and V is TRBV5-1; 8 positions agree with TRBD2. The CDR3 loop spans 14 amino acids. Germline assignment: CDR1 SGHRS and CDR2 YFSETQ. The V and J ends lost 0 bases and 3 bases, in that order; junction bases with no gene match: 2. The CDR3 region is CASSLASGLYEQYF. Here the CDR3 DNA reads TGCGCCAGCAGCTTGGCTAGCGGGCTCTACGAGCAGTACTTC.

This clonotype occurred many times. The chain joins TRBV6-1 to TRBJ1-2; the D is unclear. This CDR3 has 13 amino acids. V lost 5 bases to trimming and J lost 4 bases, with 11 bases between them. From germline, CDR1 is MNHNS and CDR2 SASEGT. CDR3 bases: TGTGCCAGCAGTCTGGAGACTTCCTATGGCTACACCTTC. Translating it yields CASSLETSYGYTF.

This clonotype was counted ten times or more. This rearrangement joins TRBV12-3 or TRBV12-4 to TRBJ2-5, with D possibly being TRBD2 (6 bases). The CDR3 totals 12 residues. V dropped 4 bases and J dropped 7 bases, with 10 bases sitting between them. In DNA, the CDR3 is TGTGCCAGCAGTTCGGGGGAGGCGACCCAGTACTTC. Its translation: CASSSGEATQYF.

This clonotype has just a few counts. This chain joins TRBV28 and TRBJ1-2; TRBD1 is a possible D gene (5 bases). The CDR3 spans 14 residues. The germline gives CDR1 MDHEN, CDR2 SYDVKM. Trimming removed 4 bases at V and 6 bases at J, with 15 bases between. CDR3 region: CASSSRFEGNGYTF. The CDR3 DNA reads TGTGCCAGCAGTTCCCGGTTCGAGGGGAATGGCTACACCTTC.

This clonotype appeared many times. The chain recombines TRBV7-9 with TRBJ1-1; no definite D call. The V end lost 4 bases, the J end lost 0 bases, and 12 bases lay between the germline ends. The CDR3 consists of 15 residues. Germline CDR1 reads SEHNR; CDR2 reads FQNEAQ (reference sequence). The CDR3 spells CASSSTRELNTEAFF. The CDR3 coding sequence is TGTGCCAGCAGCTCCACACGGGAACTGAACACTGAAGCTTTCTTT. Looking up the rest from reference TRBV7-9 and TRBJ1-1 gives the full variable domain: DTGVSQNPRHKITKRGQNVTFRCDPISEHNRLYWYRQTLGQGPEFLTYFQNEAQLEKSRLLSDRFSAERPKGSFSTLEIQRTEQGDSAMYLCASSSTRELNTEAFFGQGTRLTVV.

Here the CDR3 reads CASSVLGRPPGDTGELFF. The DNA for the CDR3 is TGTGCCAGCTCGGTCCTAGGTAGGCCTCCCGGCGACACCGGGGAGCTGTTTTTT. The rearrangement links TRBV27 to TRBJ2-2; D is uncertain. CDR1 is MNHEY, CDR2 SMNVEV, per germline (reference sequence). V gave up 8 bases and J gave up 3 bases, with 25 bases separating them. The CDR3 loop spans 18 amino acids.

This clonotype was recorded at least ten times. The rearrangement links TRBV20-1 to TRBJ2-5; weak D call: TRBD1 (6 bases). The ends were cut back, 2 bases at V and 2 bases at J, with 12 bases in the middle. The CDR3 contains 14 residues. Germline V gives CDR1 DFQATT, CDR2 SNEGSKA (reference sequence). CDR3 sequence (DNA): TGCAGTGCTAGACCGGGACAACTGCAAGAGACCCAGTACTTC. Translated, it gives CSARPGQLQETQYF.

This clonotype has just a few counts. This chain connects TRBV5-1 to TRBJ2-5; possibly TRBD2 for D (5 bases). V was trimmed by 0 bases and J by 4 bases, leaving 10 bases between them. The CDR3 length is 14 residues. Germline CDR1 reads SGHRS; CDR2 reads YFSETQ. The CDR3 is CASSLGGPGETQYF. The CDR3 DNA is TGCGCCAGCAGCTTGGGAGGGCCAGGAGAGACCCAGTACTTC.

This clonotype has at least ten counts. The chain joins TRBV27 to TRBJ1-2; 7 bases fit TRBD1. This CDR3 has 16 amino acids. V trimming: 5 bases; J trimming: 4 bases; junction bases outside the gene matches: 13. The germline V gene has CDR1 MNHEY and CDR2 SMNVEV (reference sequence). The chain's CDR3 is CASSLRGTASGYGYTF. The CDR3, as DNA: TGTGCCAGCAGTCTTAGGGGGACAGCCTCTGGCTATGGCTACACCTTC.

This clonotype was detected many times. CDR3 sequence: CASSPLTGQETQYF. In DNA form, the CDR3 reads TGTGCCAGCAGCCCTTTGACAGGCCAAGAGACCCAGTACTTC. The chain carries TRBV7-9 and TRBJ2-5; a weak D match, TRBD1 (6 bases). Germline V lookup: CDR1 SEHNR, CDR2 FQNEAQ (reference sequence). The CDR3 runs to 14 residues. V was trimmed by 5 bases and J by 1 base, leaving 11 bases between them.

There are many counts of this clonotype. The DNA for the CDR3 is TGTGCCAGCAGTAAGCGAAGACTTTATGGCTACACCTTC. It yields the protein CASSKRRLYGYTF. The chain employs TRBV5-6 and TRBJ1-2; D call uncertain. Germline loops: CDR1 SGHDT, CDR2 YYEEEE. The CDR3 spans 13 residues. The germline V and J ends were trimmed by 5 bases and 5 bases, with 13 bases remaining between them.

In this sample, this clonotype turned up many times. Mismatch with germline at one junction end may stem from a read error. This chain connects TRBV5-1 to TRBJ2-1, with TRBD2 identical over 11 bases. Germline values: CDR1 SGHRS, CDR2 YFSETQ. This CDR3 is built from 13 residues. The CDR3 DNA follows: TGCGCCAGCAGCTTGGAGGTCTCGGGACTAGCGGTGTTC. Translated, it gives CASSLEVSGLAVF.

This clonotype was seen at least ten times. J is TRBJ2-7 and V is TRBV12-3 or TRBV12-4; D is perhaps TRBD2 (6 bases). V was clipped by 5 bases and J by 9 bases, with 17 bases between them. CDR3 length: 13 residues. The CDR3 is CASSDGGQSGQYF. CDR3 bases: TGTGCCAGCAGTGACGGAGGGCAATCAGGGCAGTACTTC.

Ten or more counts support this clonotype. This chain connects TRBV20-1 to TRBJ1-2, with D unresolved. Deletions cut 3 bases from V and 3 bases from J, with 11 bases between. The germline V gene has CDR1 DFQATT and CDR2 SNEGSKA (reference sequence). This CDR3 contains 13 residues. CDR3 in amino acids: CSARGTGDYGYTF. CDR3 nucleotide sequence: TGCAGTGCTAGGGGCACTGGGGACTATGGCTACACCTTC.

This clonotype was picked up one time. This sequence may be a read error, since a much larger clone differs from it by one base. The V gene is TRBV15, the J gene TRBJ2-5; D is perhaps TRBD2 (5 bases). The ends were cut back, 4 bases at V and 4 bases at J, with 16 bases in the middle. This CDR3 has 15 residues. Per the germline V gene, CDR1 is LNHNV and CDR2 is YYDKDF (reference sequence). For the CDR3, the DNA is TGTGCCACCAGCACGTGGGCTAGCCCCTCAGAGACCCAGTACTTC. It encodes CATSTWASPSETQYF.

This clonotype was picked up many times. The chain recombines TRBV24-1 with TRBJ2-2, with 8 nucleotides matching TRBD1. V lost 4 bases to trimming and J lost 7 bases; unmatched junction nucleotides: 13. The CDR3 has 17 residues. The V gene's germline CDR1 is KGHDR and CDR2 SFDVKD. CDR3 coding DNA: TGTGCCACCAGTGACCTCACTACCAGGGGGCTGGGCGGGGAGCTGTTTTTT. Its protein product is CATSDLTTRGLGGELFF.

This clonotype came up many times. V usage is TRBV9 and J usage is TRBJ2-1; TRBD2 matches at 7 bases. This CDR3 is built from 16 residues. V shed 0 bases, J shed 4 bases, and the junction held 7 bases outside the gene matches. The germline CDR1 and CDR2 sequences are SGDLS and YYNGEE. CDR3 amino acids: CASSVDVAGRYNEQFF. CDR3 DNA sequence: TGTGCCAGCAGCGTAGATGTAGCGGGCCGGTACAATGAGCAGTTCTTC.

This clonotype was detected many times. This chain joins TRBV7-6 and TRBJ2-3; D is unclear. The germline V gene encodes CDR1 SGHVS and CDR2 FNYEAQ. The V end was cut by 5 bases, the J end by 6 bases, with 21 bases between. CDR3 length: 16 residues. The CDR3 DNA is TGTGCCAGCAGCACCGCCGAGGATTTATTAACCGATACGCAGTATTTT. Translated, it gives CASSTAEDLLTDTQYF.

The chain joins TRBV30 to TRBJ2-2, with 8 bases matching TRBD2. Unmatched junction bases numbered 6, after V lost 7 bases and J lost 5 bases. The CDR3 spans 13 residues. CDR1 is GTSNPN and CDR2 is SVGIG in the germline V gene (reference sequence). CDR3 bases: TGTGCCTTAAGCGGGGGCGGAACCGGGGAGCTGTTTTTT. It specifies CALSGGGTGELFF.

This clonotype was detected many times. The genes are TRBV7-2 and TRBJ2-1, with 7 bases fitting TRBD2. CDR3 length: 15 residues. After removal of 1 base from V and 4 bases from J, the junction contained 4 bases not matched to a gene. CDR1 and CDR2 from the germline V gene are SGHTA and FQGNSA. The CDR3 nucleotides read TGTGCCAGCAGCTTAGGGGGTAGCGGGTACAATGAGCAGTTCTTC. This encodes CASSLGGSGYNEQFF.

This clonotype was seen many times. The V and J genes are TRBV5-1 and TRBJ2-1; 12 bases agree with TRBD2. Germline CDR1 SGHRS, CDR2 YFSETQ. The CDR3 length is 18 residues. Trimming at V came to 3 bases and at J to 6 bases, leaving 13 bases not matched to a gene. The CDR3 protein is CASSSLKYTSGGFNEQFF. The CDR3 DNA reads as TGCGCCAGCAGCTCACTGAAGTACACTAGCGGGGGGTTCAATGAGCAGTTCTTC.

This clonotype was found many times. The J gene is TRBJ2-1, the V gene TRBV24-1; perhaps TRBD1 as D (5 bases). The germline V and J ends were trimmed by 5 bases and 3 bases, with 10 bases remaining between them. The CDR3 totals 14 residues. Germline values: CDR1 KGHDR, CDR2 SFDVKD. CDR3 bases: TGTGCCACCAGTGTGTCAGGGAACTACAATGAGCAGTTCTTC. It specifies CATSVSGNYNEQFF.